A single T cell receptor (beta chain) is shown here with its context. Its antigen is undetermined. This entry belongs to a study of cytomegalovirus exposure and HLA in healthy donors. Study findings and constraints: It has been reported that TCR beta sequences accurately predicted the HLA-A and HLA-B alleles of most subjects.

The CDR3 contains 15 residues. J lost 4 bases, V lost 1 base, and 5 bases had no gene match. CDR1 is SGHTS and CDR2 is YDEGEE in the germline V gene. The study ran its PCR with 60 Vbeta and 13 Jbeta primers. Sequenced by immunoSEQ multiplex PCR; TCRdb stores in-frame clones only, minus some. The sample spans roughly 110,000 clones; the ten largest clones claim 6.8%. This chain uses TRBV5-8 with TRBJ1-5; 7 positions agree with TRBD1. The receptor was derived from a man in his forties in good health and CMV-seropositive. Material for sequencing was PBMCs. The CDR3 here is CASSLLGTANQPQHF. DNA of the CDR3: TGTGCCAGCAGCTTGCTAGGGACAGCTAATCAGCCCCAGCATTTT.